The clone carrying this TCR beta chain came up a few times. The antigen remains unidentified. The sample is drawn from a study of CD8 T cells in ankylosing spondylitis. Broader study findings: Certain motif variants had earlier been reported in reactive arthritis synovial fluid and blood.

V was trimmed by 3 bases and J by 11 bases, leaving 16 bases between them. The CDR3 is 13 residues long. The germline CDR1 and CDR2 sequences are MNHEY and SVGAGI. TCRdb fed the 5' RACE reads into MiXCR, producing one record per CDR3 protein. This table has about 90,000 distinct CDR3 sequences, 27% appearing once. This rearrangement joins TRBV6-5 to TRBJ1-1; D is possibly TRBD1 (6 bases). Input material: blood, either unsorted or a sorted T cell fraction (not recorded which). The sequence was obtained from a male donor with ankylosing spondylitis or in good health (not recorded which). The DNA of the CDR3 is TGTGCCAGCAGTTATACTCGGGGGGCTTGGGCTTTCTTT. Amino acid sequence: CASSYTRGAWAFF.